A selection of T cell receptor beta chains follows, all from one sample in a study of blood T cell repertoires in COVID-19. Using immunoSEQ multiplex PCR, the repertoire was profiled, and TCRdb retains in-frame clones only, with some absent. The repertoire includes fewer than 350,000 clones, about 89% of them detected once, and 1.7% sits in the top ten. The specimen sequenced was PBMCs or T cells enriched from blood (not recorded which). The origin of the receptors is a woman between 35 and 50 years old who had recovered from COVID-19. The CDR3 runs from the conserved cysteine through the conserved F or W. The order of the fields is D gene, V gene, clone size, J gene, CDR3 protein, CDR3 DNA. D genes are given only for firm matches. Rows give clone size only sometimes, using once, few, many, or a class for an expanded clone.

D gene: .
V gene: TRBV2
clone size: .
J gene: TRBJ1-6
CDR3 protein: CASSDYTADNSPLHF
CDR3 DNA: TGTGCCAGCAGTGATTACACCGCAGATAATTCACCCCTCCACTTT

D gene: .
V gene: TRBV12-3/TRBV12-4
clone size: .
J gene: TRBJ1-5
CDR3 protein: CASSPGSNQPQHF
CDR3 DNA: TGTGCCAGCAGTCCGGGTTCAAATCAGCCCCAGCATTTT

D gene: .
V gene: TRBV29-1
clone size: .
J gene: TRBJ2-3
CDR3 protein: CSVESETDTQYF
CDR3 DNA: TGCAGCGTTGAATCTGAGACAGATACGCAGTATTTT

D gene: TRBD1
V gene: TRBV23-1
clone size: .
J gene: TRBJ2-7
CDR3 protein: CASDRDSYVEQYF
CDR3 DNA: TGCGCCAGCGATCGGGACAGCTACGTGGAGCAGTACTTC

D gene: .
V gene: TRBV19
clone size: .
J gene: TRBJ2-7
CDR3 protein: CASSRTGLLSYEQYF
CDR3 DNA: TGTGCCAGTAGTAGAACTGGACTATTGAGCTACGAGCAGTACTTC

D gene: TRBD1
V gene: TRBV10-2
clone size: .
J gene: TRBJ1-2
CDR3 protein: CASSENRGLGYGYTF
CDR3 DNA: TGCGCCAGCAGTGAGAACAGGGGGCTTGGATATGGCTACACCTTC

D gene: .
V gene: TRBV18
clone size: .
J gene: TRBJ2-3
CDR3 protein: CASSPGGGPDTQYF
CDR3 DNA: TGTGCCAGCTCACCGGGAGGGGGGCCCGATACGCAGTATTTT

D gene: TRBD2
V gene: TRBV6-5
clone size: .
J gene: TRBJ2-1
CDR3 protein: CASSYAGVSNEQFF
CDR3 DNA: TGTGCCAGCAGTTACGCGGGGGTATCTAATGAGCAGTTCTTC

D gene: TRBD1
V gene: TRBV12-3/TRBV12-4
clone size: .
J gene: TRBJ2-2
CDR3 protein: CASRTQGAGELFF
CDR3 DNA: TGTGCCAGCAGGACTCAGGGGGCCGGGGAGCTGTTTTTT

D gene: .
V gene: TRBV18
clone size: .
J gene: TRBJ2-1
CDR3 protein: CASSIAVSSYNEQFF
CDR3 DNA: TGTGCCAGCTCAATAGCGGTGAGCTCCTACAATGAGCAGTTCTTC

D gene: .
V gene: TRBV19
clone size: .
J gene: TRBJ1-5
CDR3 protein: CASSIISGAGQPQHF
CDR3 DNA: TGTGCCAGTAGTATAATATCAGGGGCTGGACAGCCCCAGCATTTT

D gene: .
V gene: TRBV7-8
clone size: .
J gene: TRBJ1-2
CDR3 protein: CASSSGRGARGYTF
CDR3 DNA: TGTGCCAGCAGCTCAGGGCGGGGGGCGCGTGGCTACACCTTC

D gene: TRBD2
V gene: TRBV2
clone size: .
J gene: TRBJ2-1
CDR3 protein: CASRRTSASSYNEQFF
CDR3 DNA: TGTGCCAGCAGAAGGACTAGCGCTAGCTCCTACAATGAGCAGTTCTTC

D gene: .
V gene: TRBV10-1
clone size: .
J gene: TRBJ2-5
CDR3 protein: CASSDDRGQETQYF
CDR3 DNA: TGCGCCAGCAGTGATGACAGAGGCCAAGAGACCCAGTACTTC

D gene: TRBD2
V gene: TRBV9
clone size: .
J gene: TRBJ2-5
CDR3 protein: CASSVGTSGGPLETQYF
CDR3 DNA: TGTGCCAGCAGCGTAGGTACTAGCGGGGGACCCCTCGAGACCCAGTACTTC

D gene: .
V gene: TRBV21-1
clone size: once
J gene: TRBJ2-7
CDR3 protein: CASSKVPGQGAHYEQYF
CDR3 DNA: TGTGCCAGCAGCAAAGTTCCCGGACAGGGGGCGCACTACGAGCAGTACTTC

D gene: TRBD1
V gene: TRBV30
clone size: .
J gene: TRBJ1-6
CDR3 protein: CAWSPDREHSPLHF
CDR3 DNA: TGTGCCTGGAGTCCGGACAGGGAGCATTCACCCCTCCACTTT

D gene: .
V gene: TRBV19
clone size: .
J gene: TRBJ1-3
CDR3 protein: CASSIRAGNTIYF
CDR3 DNA: TGTGCCAGTAGTATCAGGGCTGGAAACACCATATATTTT

D gene: .
V gene: TRBV5-1
clone size: .
J gene: TRBJ2-1
CDR3 protein: CASSLVGSSYNEQFF
CDR3 DNA: TGCGCCAGCAGCTTAGTGGGGAGCTCCTACAATGAGCAGTTCTTC

D gene: .
V gene: TRBV6-4
clone size: .
J gene: TRBJ1-2
CDR3 protein: CASKFSPAGNYGYTF
CDR3 DNA: TGTGCCAGCAAGTTTAGCCCGGCGGGGAACTATGGCTACACCTTC

D gene: .
V gene: TRBV13
clone size: .
J gene: TRBJ1-6
CDR3 protein: CASSLAGRAGNSPLHF
CDR3 DNA: TGTGCCAGCAGCTTAGCCGGGAGGGCAGGGAATTCACCCCTCCACTTT

D gene: .
V gene: TRBV7-9
clone size: .
J gene: TRBJ2-5
CDR3 protein: CASSTRGPGKGTQYF
CDR3 DNA: TGTGCCAGCAGCACCCGAGGCCCAGGGAAGGGGACCCAGTACTTC

D gene: .
V gene: TRBV7-2
clone size: .
J gene: TRBJ1-1
CDR3 protein: CASSLQGLNTEAFF
CDR3 DNA: TGTGCCAGCAGCTTACAGGGGCTGAACACTGAAGCTTTCTTT

D gene: .
V gene: TRBV7-9
clone size: .
J gene: TRBJ2-3
CDR3 protein: CASSLGTRRDTQYF
CDR3 DNA: TGTGCCAGCAGCTTAGGGACACGCCGGGATACGCAGTATTTT

D gene: TRBD1
V gene: TRBV9
clone size: few
J gene: TRBJ2-3
CDR3 protein: CASSARGYLTDTQYF
CDR3 DNA: TGTGCCAGCAGCGCCAGGGGGTACCTCACAGATACGCAGTATTTT

D gene: TRBD2
V gene: TRBV5-1
clone size: .
J gene: TRBJ2-3
CDR3 protein: CASSLPSGSELDTQYF
CDR3 DNA: TGCGCCAGCAGCTTGCCTAGCGGGAGTGAATTAGATACGCAGTATTTT

D gene: .
V gene: TRBV5-1
clone size: .
J gene: TRBJ1-4
CDR3 protein: CASSLATGISEKLFF
CDR3 DNA: TGCGCCAGCAGCTTGGCCACAGGGATTAGTGAAAAACTGTTTTTT

D gene: .
V gene: TRBV19
clone size: .
J gene: TRBJ1-2
CDR3 protein: CASSITGSYGYTF
CDR3 DNA: TGTGCCAGTAGTATAACAGGTTCTTATGGCTACACCTTC